There are a few counts of the clone carrying this T cell receptor beta chain. This beta chain was picked up by a library intended for alpha chains and is off target, so its count carries little meaning. These data are taken from a study of spatial heterogeneity in lung cancer. Stated time point: sample taken at primary tumor resection. Donors were roughly 72 untreated early-stage non-small cell lung cancer patients. TCRdb reanalysed the 5' RACE reads using MiXCR and keeps one entry per CDR3 protein. The specimen's table records a few dozen distinct CDR3 sequences. This CDR3 region has 13 residues. V lost 0 bases and J 1 base, leaving 4 bases between the germline ends. Germline V lookup: CDR1 MNHEY, CDR2 SVGEGT.

Source: normal lung tissue next to the tumor, taken at surgery. The clonotype comes from a female donor with early-stage non-small cell lung cancer. The V and J genes are TRBV6-2 or TRBV6-3 and TRBJ2-7; D gene ambiguous. The CDR3 coding sequence is TGTGCCAGCAGTTACTCTTGGTCCTACGAGCAGTACTTC. Translation gives CASSYSWSYEQYF.